These T cell receptor beta chains were read from a single sample in a study of T-cell memory formation after mild COVID-19. MiXCR was run by TCRdb on the 5' RACE reads, yielding one entry per CDR3 protein. The sample includes 560,000 or so distinct CDR3 sequences, roughly 17% of them seen just once. What was sequenced was PBMCs or a T cell subset sorted from them (not recorded which). These receptors all come from an adult woman who had mild COVID-19 (a few samples of this study predate the infection). Cell type and time point are not known. CDR3s include the opening cysteine and the closing phenylalanine or tryptophan. A D gene is named only where the DNA matches it firmly. The listing skips clone size in some rows; elsewhere it reads once, few, many or a size class.

J,D,V,size,DNA,CDR3
TRBJ2-7,TRBD2,TRBV29-1,NA,TGCAGCGCTACCGGGCTGGGACTAGCGGGAGGCATGAGCTCCTACGAGCAGTACTTC,CSATGLGLAGGMSSYEQYF
TRBJ2-7,NA,TRBV5-1,NA,TGCGCCAGCAGCTTTGACGGGTTTCCCTACCGGGAGCAGTACTTC,CASSFDGFPYREQYF
TRBJ1-3,NA,TRBV29-1,NA,TGCAGCGTTGGGGACAACTCTGGAAACACCATATATTTT,CSVGDNSGNTIYF
TRBJ2-7,TRBD2,TRBV11-2,NA,TGTGCCAGCAGCTTGACTAGCGGGGGGGTGAGCTACGAGCAGTACTTC,CASSLTSGGVSYEQYF
TRBJ1-1,NA,TRBV20-1,once,TGCAGTGCTAGAGACCCAACGAGTTCGGATTTGAACACTGAAGCTTTCTTT,CSARDPTSSDLNTEAFF
TRBJ2-1,NA,TRBV7-9,many,TGTGCCAGCAGTCCTCAGCTGGATGAGCAGTTCTTC,CASSPQLDEQFF
TRBJ2-7,NA,TRBV2,few,TGTGCCAGCAGCGAGAGACAGGTTATGTCCTACGAGCAGTACTTC,CASSERQVMSYEQYF
TRBJ1-2,NA,TRBV7-2,NA,TGTGCCAGCAGCTTCTCGGGGGGCGGCTATGGCTACACCTTC,CASSFSGGGYGYTF
TRBJ1-2,TRBD1,TRBV5-1,NA,TGCGCCAGCAGCATTGGGACAGGGAAGGAGTCGTTGTATGGCTACACCTTC,CASSIGTGKESLYGYTF
TRBJ1-1,TRBD1,TRBV29-1,few,TGCAGCGTTTTGTTGACGGACAGGGGCCTAATGAACACTGAAGCTTTCTTT,CSVLLTDRGLMNTEAFF
TRBJ2-5,NA,TRBV12-3/TRBV12-4,few,TGTGCCAGCAGCCGGGCGGATGAGACCCAGTACTTC,CASSRADETQYF
TRBJ2-3,TRBD1,TRBV5-1,NA,TGCGCCAGCAGCTTGGCCTCGACAGGGGCGAGTACAGATACGCAGTATTTT,CASSLASTGASTDTQYF
TRBJ2-7,NA,TRBV7-9,NA,TGTGCCAGCAGCTTACTGTTTGTCTCCTACGAGCAGTACTTC,CASSLLFVSYEQYF
TRBJ1-3,NA,TRBV12-3/TRBV12-4,few,TGTGCCAGCAGGCCGACATCCGGCACCATATATTTT,CASRPTSGTIYF
TRBJ1-1,TRBD1,TRBV30,NA,TGTGCCTGGAGTGTGGAGGGACAGGCGAACACTGAAGCTTTCTTT,CAWSVEGQANTEAFF
TRBJ1-4,NA,TRBV5-5,NA,TGTGCCAGCAGCTTTGAGGGTGTAGGTGAAAAACTGTTTTTT,CASSFEGVGEKLFF
TRBJ2-5,NA,TRBV23-1,few,TGCGCCAGCAGCCTCCGTCCGGGGCGCTCGGAAAAAGGCAAAGAGACCCAGTACTTC,CASSLRPGRSEKGKETQYF
TRBJ1-5,NA,TRBV5-1,few,TGCGCCAGCAGCTTGGACGGATGGGGTCAGCCCCAGCATTTT,CASSLDGWGQPQHF
TRBJ1-2,TRBD1,TRBV6-2/TRBV6-3,NA,TGTGCCACCCATCACGCACAGGGGAGCTATGGCTACACCTTC,CATHHAQGSYGYTF
TRBJ2-3,NA,TRBV7-3,NA,TGTGCCAGCAGCTCCTTCGGGACACCCGGGACAGATACGCAGTATTTT,CASSSFGTPGTDTQYF
TRBJ2-1,NA,TRBV12-3/TRBV12-4,few,TGTGCCAGCAGTTTAGTCTTCGTTGGGTCAGATGAGCAGTTCTTC,CASSLVFVGSDEQFF
TRBJ2-5,TRBD1,TRBV12-3/TRBV12-4,NA,TGTGCCAGCAGCCCCCGGGACAGGGTAGGGGAGACCCAGTACTTC,CASSPRDRVGETQYF
TRBJ2-7,TRBD1,TRBV4-3,few,TGCGCCAGCAGCCAAGATGTTTCGGGACAGGCCCTCTACGAGCAGTACTTC,CASSQDVSGQALYEQYF
TRBJ2-1,TRBD2,TRBV7-8,few,TGTGCCAGCAGGTTTACTAGCGGGAGCGTTAATGAGCAGTTCTTC,CASRFTSGSVNEQFF
TRBJ2-1,TRBD2,TRBV7-3,few,TGTGCCAGCAGCTTAGGCGGGGGGGCGGAATTTGAGCAGTTCTTC,CASSLGGGAEFEQFF
TRBJ2-1,NA,TRBV11-2,few,TGTGCCAGCAGCTTAAGGGAACAGGGCTGGAACAATGAGCAGTTCTTC,CASSLREQGWNNEQFF
TRBJ2-1,TRBD2,TRBV9,NA,TGTGCCAGCAGCGTAGGCGGGGGGGGATCATACAATGAGCAGTTCTTC,CASSVGGGGSYNEQFF
TRBJ1-1,TRBD1,TRBV10-1,NA,TGCGCCAGCAGGAGTTTTCGGACAGGGCAGTGCACTGAAGCTTTCTTT,CASRSFRTGQCTEAFF
TRBJ1-1,NA,TRBV20-1,NA,TGCAGTGCTCGGGCGAGGGGGACGAGTGCTGAAGCTTTCTTT,CSARARGTSAEAFF
TRBJ2-5,TRBD1,TRBV7-6,few,TGTGCCAGCAGCTTAGGGGGACAGGGCACGGAGACCCAGTACTTC,CASSLGGQGTETQYF
TRBJ1-2,TRBD1,TRBV5-1,many,TGCGCCAGCAGCTTAGGGACAGGGGGCGACTATGGCTACACCTTC,CASSLGTGGDYGYTF
TRBJ2-4,TRBD2,TRBV2,NA,TGTGCCAGCAGAAATAGCGGGGGAACCAAAAACATTCAGTACTTC,CASRNSGGTKNIQYF
TRBJ2-3,TRBD1,TRBV12-3/TRBV12-4,NA,TGTGCCAGCAGTTTTTATGTCCGGGACAGGGCTGACACAGATACGCAGTATTTT,CASSFYVRDRADTDTQYF
TRBJ2-5,TRBD2,TRBV3-1,NA,TGTGCCAGCAGCCAACAGCGGGGGCCGAGGCAGACCCAGTACTTC,CASSQQRGPRQTQYF
TRBJ2-1,TRBD1,TRBV19,NA,TGTGCCAGTAGGTTTAGGACAGGGGCGGGTGAGCAGTTCTTC,CASRFRTGAGEQFF
TRBJ1-1,NA,TRBV3-1,few,TGTGCCAGCAGCCCTCATGGCGGTACTGAAGCTTTCTTT,CASSPHGGTEAFF
TRBJ1-2,NA,TRBV6-4,few,TGTGCCAGCAGTGACTCCTTCAGGTCTAACTATGGCTACACCTTC,CASSDSFRSNYGYTF
TRBJ2-2,NA,TRBV4-1,many,TGCGCCAGCAGCCAAGGAGCCCGGGACAAAAAACCTGGGGAGCTGTTTTTT,CASSQGARDKKPGELFF
TRBJ2-7,NA,TRBV11-3,NA,TGTGCCAGCAGCATCGCTAGCGTCTCCTACGAGCAGTACTTC,CASSIASVSYEQYF
TRBJ2-7,NA,TRBV6-1,NA,TGTGCCAGCAGTGAGGCTCGGGGCTCCGAGCAGTACTTC,CASSEARGSEQYF
TRBJ1-6,TRBD1,TRBV20-1,NA,TGCAGTGCTCTGCCTGAGGGGACAGGGAATTCACCCCTCCACTTT,CSALPEGTGNSPLHF
TRBJ2-1,TRBD1,TRBV10-2,NA,TGCGCCAGCAGTGAGCTTACTTGGACAGGCGACAATGAGCAGTTCTTC,CASSELTWTGDNEQFF
TRBJ1-3,TRBD1,TRBV6-6,few,TGTGCCAGCAGTGCAGGGGGGAACACCATATATTTT,CASSAGGNTIYF
TRBJ2-3,NA,TRBV4-1,NA,TGCGCCAGCAGGCAGGTAGCGGCCACAGATACGCAGTATTTT,CASRQVAATDTQYF
TRBJ1-1,NA,TRBV28,NA,TGTGCCAGCAGCCAACCGGCGGGGGGGACCACTGAAGCTTTCTTT,CASSQPAGGTTEAFF
TRBJ2-6,NA,TRBV24-1,NA,TGTGCCACCAGTGCGGGGGGCGCTGGGGCCAACGTCCTGACTTTC,CATSAGGAGANVLTF
TRBJ2-2,NA,TRBV14,few,TGTGCCAGCAGCCAAGATCTCAGGAACACCGGGGAGCTGTTTTTT,CASSQDLRNTGELFF
TRBJ1-2,NA,TRBV6-5,few,TGTGCCAGCAGTCACTCGCATAGTGTAAGGGGGGCCTCTGGCTACACCTTC,CASSHSHSVRGASGYTF
TRBJ2-4,NA,TRBV7-8,few,TGTGCCAGCAGCTTGGTCGGGATGGGAAAAAACATTCAGTACTTC,CASSLVGMGKNIQYF
TRBJ2-1,TRBD2,TRBV24-1,NA,TGTGCCACCAGTGATACCCGACTAGCGGGAGCCCGGGCAAATGAGCAGTTCTTC,CATSDTRLAGARANEQFF
TRBJ2-1,TRBD2,TRBV7-9,NA,TGTGCCAGCAGCTCGAACGACCGACTAGCGGGAGAGTGGAATGAGCAGTTCTTC,CASSSNDRLAGEWNEQFF
TRBJ2-7,NA,TRBV20-1,few,TGCAGTGCTAGGGAACAGGGCCCAGGCGAGCAGTACTTC,CSAREQGPGEQYF
TRBJ2-2,NA,TRBV7-9,few,TGTGCCAGCAGCCAACTAGCTCCCGGGGAGCTGTTTTTT,CASSQLAPGELFF
TRBJ2-2,TRBD1,TRBV20-1,few,TGCAGTGCTAGAAGACAGGGTGCCACCGGGGAGCTGTTTTTT,CSARRQGATGELFF
TRBJ2-1,TRBD2,TRBV12-3/TRBV12-4,few,TGTGCCAGCAGTTTAGGGCTAGCGGGGGGCCATTACAATGAGCAGTTCTTC,CASSLGLAGGHYNEQFF